This T cell receptor (beta chain) was sequenced during a study of T cells in Graves' hyperthyroidism and ophthalmopathy (dated by TCRdb to about 2019). Study-level background: Peripheral blood was collected at initial diagnosis, before any treatment. To identify distinguishing TCR V-J signatures, a discovery cohort of about 100 patients was used, comprising 43 with Graves' ophthalmopathy and approximately 58 with stable Graves' hyperthyroidism. Prospective prediction of ophthalmopathy was tested in an independent validation cohort consisting of 18 to 20 hyperthyroidism patients and some 15 patients who later progressed to ophthalmopathy. The roughly 100 discovery patients were randomly divided into training and test sets at a 7:3 ratio. In addition, the study compared T-cell repertoires in thyroid tissue and in blood from 6 or 7 Graves' hyperthyroidism patients. After sampling, hyperthyroidism patients received methimazole starting at 30 mg daily, and ophthalmopathy patients received high-dose intravenous methylprednisolone. The paper reports TCR Vbeta CDR3 sequencing of more than 120 peripheral blood samples: 40 or so ophthalmopathy, over 70 hyperthyroidism and around 17 progressor patients. General conclusions and limits of the study: In validation, the model predicted progression to ophthalmopathy a median of roughly 6.1 months before onset, with roughly 71% sensitivity and around 76% specificity. No statistical method was used to set the sample size in advance, and investigators knew the group allocation. Most expanded thyroid clonotypes (frequency above 0.001) were also found in blood, which suggests that blood repertoires may mirror thyroid immune responses. In cross-validation, a model built on a 13 V-J signature told ophthalmopathy apart from stable hyperthyroidism with less than 90% sensitivity and roughly 81% specificity, and in testing the same model reached 80%/75%.

Graves' hyperthyroidism was defined as stable when no progression to ophthalmopathy occurred over 18 months of follow-up. The hyperthyroidism patients were between 18 and 65 years old and newly diagnosed, with a disease duration of less than 2 months. Patients with uncontrolled infections, other autoimmune diseases, pregnancy or lactation were excluded. Diagnoses were based on clinical symptoms, serum thyroxine and TRAb, thyroid ultrasound and orbital computed tomography. PBMCs were separated from 8 to 10 ml of fresh peripheral blood using Ficoll-Paque density gradient centrifugation. Total RNA was extracted with Trizol reagent, and quality was checked on an Agilent 2100 Bioanalyzer. From the cysteine up to the phenylalanine, the CDR3 has a length of 13 residues. The retained sequence is limited to the CDR3, 39 bases, with the frame set at the first base. The germline V gene (reference sequence) supplies CDR1 LNHDA and CDR2 SQIVND. V has 4 bases trimmed and J has 2 bases trimmed; junction bases matching no gene number 2.

The TCR beta CDR3 regions were amplified from RNA transcripts. A first-round RT-PCR of the TCR CDR3 used the HTBI primer set with the Qiagen OneStep RT-PCR kit. The libraries were constructed in a second round of multiplex PCR and then size-selected and purified. Sequencing of the libraries was done on an Illumina HiSeq2000 using paired-end 100 bp reads. From the authors' description of their analysis: Raw data were processed with SOAPnuke, discarding reads with adapters, uncalled bases, mean Phred below 15, or no exact constant-primer or identifier match. COPE v1.2.5 was used to merge high-quality paired reads, and clonotypes were defined as unique nucleotide sequences. MiTCR v1.1 was used to align clonotypes to the IMGT TRBV, TRBD and TRBJ reference segments. The analysis was restricted to V-J combinations with a frequency above 0.0001, which together covered 99% to 99.2% of the repertoires. The TCS score was defined as F50 (clonal expansion) divided by E x V (chaos), with BLOSUM62-based TCRdist calculated between CDR3 peptides within each V-J. Welch's t-statistics and random forest reduced roughly 540 V-J features to fewer than 15, which were used in a naive Bayes classifier (R e1071). The public reads were quality trimmed at Q25 with fastp and then assembled into clones with MiXCR by TCRdb, keeping productive beta chains. Rows with a matching CDR3 protein are joined into one entry that keeps the most common DNA and genes. TCRdb, not the original authors, processed these V and J calls. In this sample the table shows about 560,000 distinct CDR3 sequences, more than 15% of which occur a single time. About 7% of the sample rests with the top ten.

As concerns this clonotype: Its antigen is unknown. No quality values exist for individual bases; no much larger clone is one base distant.

Sequencing used blood. The chain is encoded by TRBV19 joined to TRBJ2-7, with 7 central nucleotides matching TRBD1. The sequence derives from a woman aged 25 to 45 with Graves' hyperthyroidism. The sequence in DNA is TGTGCCAGTAGTAAGGACAGGACCTACGAGCAGTACTTC. The resulting protein is CASSKDRTYEQYF.